This TCR beta chain was sequenced in a study of blood T cells in healthy people across ages. Study-wide results and limits: The study regarded diversity estimates from one million T cells as underestimates. What prevented conclusive comparison of naive and antigen-experienced cells was that PBMCs were unsorted.

About this clonotype: No antigen is known for it.

Germline V gives CDR1 SGHTA, CDR2 FQGNSA. There are 14 residues in the CDR3. The trim removed 5 bases at V and 13 bases at J, leaving 11 bases unmatched. A J-beta primer mix and a sample-barcoded 5' primer were used in a second PCR of roughly 7 to 12 cycles. Each of the cDNA molecules was tagged by a template-switch adaptor with 12 random nucleotides. TCRdb reprocessed the 5' RACE reads with MiXCR, giving one entry per CDR3 protein. The sample has some 940,000 distinct CDR3 sequences, under 35% seen once. A further study also used this sample, focusing on T cells of mothers and their children.

The receptor's source is a woman aged 40-49 years in good health. Sequencing used blood. J is TRBJ2-4 and V is TRBV7-2; 10 bases are a match to TRBD1. The CDR3 DNA follows: TGTGCCAGCAGCGTGGGGACAGGGGCCTACAAGCAGTACTTC. Translated, it gives CASSVGTGAYKQYF.